This is a list of T cell receptor beta chains from one sample in a study of shared clonotypes between healthy human individuals. Method: immunoSEQ multiplex PCR; TCRdb's copy keeps in-frame clones and lacks some. The table records a few hundred thousand clones, approximately 70% of them present only once. Sequenced material: memory CD4+ T cells sorted from blood. Receptors were obtained from a man aged 30 to 39 in good health. The CDR3 runs from the conserved cysteine through the conserved F or W. Fields, in order: clone size, V gene, CDR3 length, D gene, J gene, CDR3 protein, CDR3 DNA. The D gene is left open where the match is weak. Clone size is shown for a subset of rows, as once, few, many or a class of expanded clone.

>once|TRBV6-5|11|NA|TRBJ2-7
CASSYEEEQYF
TGTGCCAGCAGTTACGAAGAGGAGCAGTACTTC
>NA|TRBV5-4|16|NA|TRBJ2-1
CASSLARGSLRNEQFF
TGTGCCAGCAGCTTGGCCCGTGGGAGTTTAAGGAATGAGCAGTTCTTC
>many|TRBV30|16|NA|TRBJ1-1
CAWSDRGKPSSAEAFF
TGTGCCTGGAGTGACCGGGGGAAACCCTCGAGCGCTGAAGCTTTCTTT
>few|TRBV28|13|NA|TRBJ2-7
CASSPELAREQYF
TGTGCCAGCAGTCCGGAGTTAGCCAGGGAGCAGTACTTC
>few|TRBV28|11|NA|TRBJ2-7
CASSFRSEQYF
TGTGCCAGCAGTTTCCGCTCCGAGCAGTACTTC
>NA|TRBV6-1|14|TRBD1|TRBJ2-7
CATTADRVLHEQYF
TGTGCCACCACTGCTGACAGGGTGCTCCACGAGCAGTACTTC
>few|TRBV10-3|14|TRBD2|TRBJ2-1
CAISKAGVDNEQFF
TGTGCCATCAGTAAAGCGGGAGTTGACAATGAGCAGTTCTTC
>medium-sized|TRBV19|13|NA|TRBJ1-1
CASCAKPNTEAFF
TGTGCCAGTTGTGCCAAGCCCAACACTGAAGCTTTCTTT
>once|TRBV10-3|14|TRBD2|TRBJ2-5
CAISENAGVETQYF
TGTGCCATCAGTGAAAACGCGGGAGTGGAGACCCAGTACTTC
>NA|TRBV5-1|16|NA|TRBJ1-1
CASSPHGKGQGTEAFF
TGCGCCAGCAGCCCACATGGGAAGGGGCAGGGCACTGAAGCTTTCTTT
>NA|TRBV7-3|15|TRBD2|TRBJ2-3
CASAKAGALGDTQYF
TGTGCCAGCGCAAAAGCGGGAGCCTTAGGGGATACGCAGTATTTT
>NA|TRBV5-4|14|TRBD1|TRBJ1-2
CASSLFGTGYGYTF
TGTGCCAGCAGCTTGTTTGGGACAGGCTATGGCTACACCTTC
>NA|TRBV7-6|19|TRBD1|TRBJ2-1
CASSLAPGQELVVQNEQFF
TGTGCCAGCAGCTTGGCCCCGGGACAGGAACTGGTAGTACAGAATGAGCAGTTCTTC
>NA|TRBV10-3|16|NA|TRBJ2-1
CAISVIGGATYNEQFF
TGTGCCATCAGTGTTATCGGTGGGGCAACCTACAATGAGCAGTTCTTC
>few|TRBV7-8|11|NA|TRBJ2-7
CASSPSYEQYF
TGTGCCAGCAGCCCCTCCTACGAGCAGTACTTC
>NA|TRBV7-2|15|TRBD2|TRBJ2-5
CASTPSGSGGKTQYF
TGTGCCAGCACTCCTAGCGGGAGTGGAGGGAAGACCCAGTACTTC
>few|TRBV30|17|TRBD2|TRBJ2-1
CAWSVRLAGGKNNEQFF
TGTGCCTGGAGTGTTCGGCTAGCGGGAGGGAAAAACAATGAGCAGTTCTTC
>NA|TRBV7-2|12|TRBD2|TRBJ2-5
CASSRGGETQYF
TGTGCCAGCAGTCGCGGGGGGGAGACCCAGTACTTC
>medium-sized|TRBV6-1|12|NA|TRBJ1-2
CASSKQGYGYTF
TGTGCCAGCAGTAAACAGGGTTATGGCTACACCTTC
>once|TRBV27|13|NA|TRBJ1-2
CASSLKTDLGYTF
TGTGCCAGCAGTTTAAAAACTGACCTTGGCTACACCTTC
>NA|TRBV29-1|11|NA|TRBJ1-1
CSAEGYTEAFF
TGCAGCGCTGAGGGGTATACTGAAGCTTTCTTT
>NA|TRBV14|15|NA|TRBJ1-1
CASSRRGREDAEAFF
TGTGCCAGCAGCCGACGGGGCAGGGAAGATGCTGAAGCTTTCTTT
>NA|TRBV7-2|16|TRBD1|TRBJ1-1
CASSSPYRGPNTEAFF
TGTGCCAGCAGCTCCCCATACAGGGGACCGAACACTGAAGCTTTCTTT
>NA|TRBV28|15|NA|TRBJ2-1
CASSSGTSSYNEQFF
TGTGCCAGCAGTTCCGGGACAAGCTCCTACAATGAGCAGTTCTTC
>few|TRBV6-5|13|NA|TRBJ2-5
CASSYRARETQYF
TGTGCCAGCAGTTACAGGGCGCGGGAGACCCAGTACTTC
>NA|TRBV6-1|14|NA|TRBJ1-3
CASGPIDSGNTIYF
TGTGCCAGCGGACCGATCGACTCTGGAAACACCATATATTTT
>NA|TRBV28|15|NA|TRBJ1-4
CASSPRKRGHEKLFF
TGTGCCAGCAGTCCACGGAAGAGAGGCCATGAAAAACTGTTTTTT
>NA|TRBV27|15|NA|TRBJ1-2
CASSLFGGTDYGYTF
TGTGCCAGCAGTTTATTCGGCGGGACGGACTATGGCTACACCTTC
>NA|TRBV27|13|NA|TRBJ2-2
CASSPQSDGELFF
TGTGCCAGCAGTCCCCAGAGTGACGGGGAGCTGTTTTTT
>NA|TRBV7-2|14|NA|TRBJ2-1
CASSLYRTRDEQFF
TGTGCCAGCAGCTTATATCGGACAAGGGATGAGCAGTTCTTC
>NA|TRBV10-1|14|TRBD2|TRBJ2-3
CASSAGTTLDTQYF
TGCGCCAGCAGTGCGGGGACTACCTTAGATACGCAGTATTTT
>many|TRBV19|15|TRBD1|TRBJ1-5
CASSSGGTANQPQHF
TGTGCCAGTAGTAGTGGTGGGACAGCCAATCAGCCCCAGCATTTT
>NA|TRBV5-1|16|NA|TRBJ2-5
CASSLGDVGERETQYF
TGCGCCAGCAGCTTGGGCGACGTAGGGGAGCGAGAGACCCAGTACTTC
>NA|TRBV7-6|15|NA|TRBJ2-3
CASSLFAHEGDTQYF
TGTGCCAGCAGCTTATTTGCGCACGAGGGAGATACGCAGTATTTT
>NA|TRBV15|14|TRBD1|TRBJ2-5
CATSRDRGRETQYF
TGTGCCACCAGCAGGGACAGGGGGCGAGAGACCCAGTACTTC
>NA|TRBV4-1|19|TRBD1|TRBJ2-3
CASSQGIGTGVWAADTQYF
TGCGCCAGCAGCCAAGGAATCGGGACAGGGGTTTGGGCCGCGGATACGCAGTATTTT
>NA|TRBV29-1|13|NA|TRBJ1-3
CSVFGIAGNTIYF
TGCAGCGTTTTCGGGATCGCCGGAAACACCATATATTTT
>few|TRBV2|12|TRBD2|TRBJ2-7
CASGLAIYEQYF
TGTGCCAGCGGACTAGCGATCTACGAGCAGTACTTC
>NA|TRBV2|14|NA|TRBJ2-7
CASEIEDSSYEQYF
TGTGCCAGCGAGATAGAGGACAGTTCCTACGAGCAGTACTTC
>NA|TRBV27|14|NA|TRBJ2-4
CASMEVWGKNIQYF
TGTGCCAGCATGGAGGTTTGGGGCAAAAACATTCAGTACTTC
>NA|TRBV25-1|17|TRBD2|TRBJ2-1
CASSEYNGTSAYNEQFF
TGTGCCAGCAGTGAATACAACGGGACTAGCGCGTACAATGAGCAGTTCTTC
>NA|TRBV18|16|NA|TRBJ1-1
CASSPRNGVMGTEAFF
TGTGCCAGCTCACCCAGGAATGGGGTTATGGGTACTGAAGCTTTCTTT
>few|TRBV28|13|NA|TRBJ1-4
CASSSHTNEKLFF
TGTGCCAGCAGTTCCCATACTAATGAAAAACTGTTTTTT
>NA|TRBV28|14|NA|TRBJ1-3
CASSSTRQGNTIYF
TGTGCCAGCAGTTCCACCCGACAGGGAAACACCATATATTTT
>medium-sized|TRBV30|14|NA|TRBJ2-3
CAWSVGGGADTQYF
TGTGCCTGGAGTGTAGGGGGGGGCGCAGATACGCAGTATTTT
>NA|TRBV7-8|16|NA|TRBJ2-3
CASIRGGEGVSDTQYF
TGTGCCAGCATCAGGGGGGGGGAGGGGGTCTCAGATACGCAGTATTTT
>few|TRBV19|12|NA|TRBJ1-5
CASSISNQPQHF
TGTGCCAGTAGTATAAGCAATCAGCCCCAGCATTTT
>NA|TRBV6-1|13|NA|TRBJ2-3
CASSETSGVSQYF
TGTGCCAGCAGTGAGACCTCGGGAGTATCGCAGTATTTT
>NA|TRBV19|12|NA|TRBJ1-5
CASSMGAQSQHF
TGTGCCAGTAGTATGGGGGCTCAGTCCCAGCATTTT
>NA|TRBV5-6|13|NA|TRBJ1-5
CASSLAQGQPQHF
TGTGCCAGCAGCTTGGCACAGGGTCAGCCCCAGCATTTT